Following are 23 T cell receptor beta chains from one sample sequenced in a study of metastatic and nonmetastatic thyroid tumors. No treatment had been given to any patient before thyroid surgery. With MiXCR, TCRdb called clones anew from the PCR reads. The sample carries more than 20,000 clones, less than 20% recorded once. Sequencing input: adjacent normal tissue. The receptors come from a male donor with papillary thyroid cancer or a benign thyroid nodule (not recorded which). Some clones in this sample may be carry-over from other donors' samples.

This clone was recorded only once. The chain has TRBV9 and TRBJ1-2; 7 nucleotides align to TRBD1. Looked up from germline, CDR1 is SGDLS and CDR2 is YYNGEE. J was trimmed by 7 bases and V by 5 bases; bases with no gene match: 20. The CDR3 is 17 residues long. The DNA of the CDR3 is TGTGCCAGCAGTTCCAACCCGACGGACAGGTCCGAAGGTGGCTACACCTTC. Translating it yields CASSSNPTDRSEGGYTF. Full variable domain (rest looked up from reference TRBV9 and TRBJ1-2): DSGVTQTPKHLITATGQRVTLRCSPRSGDLSVYWYQQSLDQGLQFLIQYYNGEERAKGNILERFSAQQFPDLHSELNLSSLELGDSALYFCASSSNPTDRSEGGYTFGSGTRLTVV.

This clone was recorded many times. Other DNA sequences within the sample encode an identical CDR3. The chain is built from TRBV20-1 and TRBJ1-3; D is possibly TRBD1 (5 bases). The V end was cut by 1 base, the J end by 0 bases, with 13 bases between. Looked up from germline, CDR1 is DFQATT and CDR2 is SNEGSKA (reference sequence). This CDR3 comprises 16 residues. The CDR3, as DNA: TGCAGTGCTAGAGGGGGCGGCCTTTACTCTGGAAACACCATATATTTT. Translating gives CSARGGGLYSGNTIYF.

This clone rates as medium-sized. CDR3 loop: CASSLSGDSSYEQYF. The CDR3 bases are TGTGCCAGCAGCTTAAGCGGGGACAGCTCCTACGAGCAGTACTTC. The chain has TRBV7-3 and TRBJ2-7, with D maybe TRBD1 (7 bases). The ends were cut back, 1 base at V and 0 bases at J, with 10 bases in the middle. Germline CDR1 is SGHTA and CDR2 is FQGTGA. The CDR3 contains 15 residues.

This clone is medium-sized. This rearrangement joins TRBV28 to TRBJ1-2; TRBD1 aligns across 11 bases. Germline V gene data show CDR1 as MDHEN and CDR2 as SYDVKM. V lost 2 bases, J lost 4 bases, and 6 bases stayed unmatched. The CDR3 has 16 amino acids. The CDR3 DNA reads TGTGCCAGCAGTTTACTTAGGACAGGGGGCAGCTATGGCTACACCTTC. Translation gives CASSLLRTGGSYGYTF.

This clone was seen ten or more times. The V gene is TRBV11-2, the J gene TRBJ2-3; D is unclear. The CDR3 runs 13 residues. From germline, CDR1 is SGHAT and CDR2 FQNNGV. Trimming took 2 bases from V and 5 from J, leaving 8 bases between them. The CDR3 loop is CASSLSFQDTQYF. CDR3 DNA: TGTGCCAGCAGCTTAAGTTTTCAAGATACGCAGTATTTT.

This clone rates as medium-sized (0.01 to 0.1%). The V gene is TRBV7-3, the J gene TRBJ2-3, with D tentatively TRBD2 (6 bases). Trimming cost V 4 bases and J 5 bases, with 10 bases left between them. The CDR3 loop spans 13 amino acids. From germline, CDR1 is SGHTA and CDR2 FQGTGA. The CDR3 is CASSWGDGDTQYF. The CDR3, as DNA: TGTGCCAGCAGCTGGGGGGATGGAGATACGCAGTATTTT. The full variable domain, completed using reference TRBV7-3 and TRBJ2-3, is GAGVSQTPSNKVTEKGKYVELRCDPISGHTALYWYRQSLGQGPEFLIYFQGTGAADDSGLPNDRFFAVRPEGSVSTLKIQRTERGDSAVYLCASSWGDGDTQYFGPGTRLTVL.

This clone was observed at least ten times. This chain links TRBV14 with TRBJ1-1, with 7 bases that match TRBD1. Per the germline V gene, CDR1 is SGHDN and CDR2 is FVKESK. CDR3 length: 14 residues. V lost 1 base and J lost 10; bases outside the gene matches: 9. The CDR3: CASSQALGGVGAFF. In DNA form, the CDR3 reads TGTGCCAGCAGCCAAGCATTAGGGGGCGTTGGAGCTTTCTTT.

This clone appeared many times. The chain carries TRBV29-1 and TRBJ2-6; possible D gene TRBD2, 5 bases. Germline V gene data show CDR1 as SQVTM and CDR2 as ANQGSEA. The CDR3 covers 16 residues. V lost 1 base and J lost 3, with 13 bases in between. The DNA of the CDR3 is TGCAGCGTTGAAGTGTCGGACTCCTTTGGGGCCAACGTCCTGACTTTC. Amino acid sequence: CSVEVSDSFGANVLTF.

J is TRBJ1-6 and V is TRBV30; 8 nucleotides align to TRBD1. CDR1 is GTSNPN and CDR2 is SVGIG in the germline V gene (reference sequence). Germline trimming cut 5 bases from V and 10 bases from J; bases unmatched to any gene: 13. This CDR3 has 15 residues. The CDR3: CAWDREGRGQSPLHF. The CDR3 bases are TGTGCCTGGGACAGGGAGGGCAGGGGGCAGTCACCCCTCCACTTT.

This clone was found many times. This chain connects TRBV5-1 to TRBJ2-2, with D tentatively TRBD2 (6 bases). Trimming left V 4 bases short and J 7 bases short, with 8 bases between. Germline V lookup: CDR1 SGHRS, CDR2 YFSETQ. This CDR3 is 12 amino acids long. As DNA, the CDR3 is TGCGCCAGCAGCAATAGCGGCGGGGAGCTGTTTTTT. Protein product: CASSNSGGELFF.

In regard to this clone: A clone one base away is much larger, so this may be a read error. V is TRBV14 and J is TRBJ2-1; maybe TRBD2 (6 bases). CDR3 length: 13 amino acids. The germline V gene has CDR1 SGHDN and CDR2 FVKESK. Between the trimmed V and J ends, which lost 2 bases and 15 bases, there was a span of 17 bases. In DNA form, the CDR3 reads TGTGCCAGCAGCCAATGGACAACTAGCCCTGCGTTCTTC. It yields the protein CASSQWTTSPAFF.

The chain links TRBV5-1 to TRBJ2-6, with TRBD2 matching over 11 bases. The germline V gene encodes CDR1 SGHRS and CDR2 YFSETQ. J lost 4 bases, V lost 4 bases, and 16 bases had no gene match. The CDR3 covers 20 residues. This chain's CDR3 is CASSRGLAGGGGLGANVLTF. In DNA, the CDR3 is TGCGCCAGCAGCCGCGGACTAGCGGGTGGGGGGGGTCTCGGGGCCAACGTCCTGACTTTC.

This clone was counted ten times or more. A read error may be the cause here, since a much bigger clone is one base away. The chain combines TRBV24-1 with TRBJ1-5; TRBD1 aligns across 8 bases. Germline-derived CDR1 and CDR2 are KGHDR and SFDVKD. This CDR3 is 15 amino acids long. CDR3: CALDRANNSSQPQHF. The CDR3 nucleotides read TGTGCCTTGGACAGGGCGAATAATAGCAGTCAGCCCCAGCATTTT.

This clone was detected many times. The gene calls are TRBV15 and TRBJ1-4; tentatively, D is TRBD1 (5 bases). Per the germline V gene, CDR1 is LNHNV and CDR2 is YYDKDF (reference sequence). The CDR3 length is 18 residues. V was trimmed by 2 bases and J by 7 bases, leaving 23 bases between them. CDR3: CATSRPKQRAGSSEKLFF. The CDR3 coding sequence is TGTGCCACCAGCAGACCCAAGCAGAGAGCAGGGTCCTCTGAAAAACTGTTTTTT. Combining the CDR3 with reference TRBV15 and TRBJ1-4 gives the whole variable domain DAMVIQNPRYQVTQFGKPVTLSCSQTLNHNVMYWYQQKSSQAPKLLFHYYDKDFNNEADTPDNFQSRRPNTSFCFLDIRSPGLGDTAMYLCATSRPKQRAGSSEKLFFGSGTQLSVL.

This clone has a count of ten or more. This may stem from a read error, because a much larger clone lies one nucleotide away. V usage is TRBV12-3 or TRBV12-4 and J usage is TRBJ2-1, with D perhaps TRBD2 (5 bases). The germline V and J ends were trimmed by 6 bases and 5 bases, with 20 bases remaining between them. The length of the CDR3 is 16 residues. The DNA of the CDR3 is TGTGCCAGCAGGGCCCCCGCTAGCATTTACAACAATGAGCAGTTCTTC. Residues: CASRAPASIYNNEQFF.

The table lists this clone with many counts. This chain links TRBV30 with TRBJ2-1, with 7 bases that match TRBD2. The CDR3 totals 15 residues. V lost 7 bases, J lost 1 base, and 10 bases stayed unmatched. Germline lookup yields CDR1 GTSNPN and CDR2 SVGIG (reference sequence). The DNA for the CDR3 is TGTGCCTCCAGCGGGGCGGAAGCGTCCTACAATGAGCAGTTCTTC. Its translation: CASSGAEASYNEQFF.

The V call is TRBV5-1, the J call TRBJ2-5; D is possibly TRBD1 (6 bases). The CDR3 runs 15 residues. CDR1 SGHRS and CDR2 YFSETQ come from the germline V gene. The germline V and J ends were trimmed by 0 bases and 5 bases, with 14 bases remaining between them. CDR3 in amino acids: CASSLVPGVGETQYF. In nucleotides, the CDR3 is TGCGCCAGCAGCTTGGTCCCAGGGGTGGGGGAGACCCAGTACTTC. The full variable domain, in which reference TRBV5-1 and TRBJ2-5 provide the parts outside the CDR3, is KAGVTQTPRYLIKTRGQQVTLSCSPISGHRSVSWYQQTPGQGLQFLFEYFSETQRNKGNFPGRFSGRQFSNSRSEMNVSTLELGDSALYLCASSLVPGVGETQYFGPGTRLLVL.

The CDR3 bases are TGCAGCGTTGTGCCTAGCGGGGCCTACAATGAGCAGTTCTTC. It codes for CSVVPSGAYNEQFF. V and J are TRBV29-1 and TRBJ2-1; the match to TRBD2 covers 9 bases. There are 14 residues in the CDR3. From germline, CDR1 is SQVTM and CDR2 ANQGSEA. The trim removed 4 bases at V and 2 bases at J, leaving 3 bases unmatched.

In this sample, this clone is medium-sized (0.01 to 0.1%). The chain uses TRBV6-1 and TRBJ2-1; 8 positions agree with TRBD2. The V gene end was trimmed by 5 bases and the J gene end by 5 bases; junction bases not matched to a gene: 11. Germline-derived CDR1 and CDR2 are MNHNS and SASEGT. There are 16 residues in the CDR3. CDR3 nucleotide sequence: TGTGCCAGCAGTAACCCCCTTAGCGGGATCCACAATGAGCAGTTCTTC. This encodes CASSNPLSGIHNEQFF.

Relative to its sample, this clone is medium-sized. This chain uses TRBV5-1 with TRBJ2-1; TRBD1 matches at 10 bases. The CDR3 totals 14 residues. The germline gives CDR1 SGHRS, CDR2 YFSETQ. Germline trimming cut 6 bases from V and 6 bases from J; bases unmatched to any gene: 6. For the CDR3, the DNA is TGCGCCAGCACCACGGGACAGGGGCTCAATGAGCAGTTCTTC. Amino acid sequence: CASTTGQGLNEQFF.

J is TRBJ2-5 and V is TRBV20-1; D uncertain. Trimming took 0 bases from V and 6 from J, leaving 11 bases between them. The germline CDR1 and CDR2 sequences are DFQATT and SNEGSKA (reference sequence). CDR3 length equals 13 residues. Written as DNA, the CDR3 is TGCAGTGCTAGAGATCGGATTCACAAGACCCAGTACTTC. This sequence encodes CSARDRIHKTQYF.

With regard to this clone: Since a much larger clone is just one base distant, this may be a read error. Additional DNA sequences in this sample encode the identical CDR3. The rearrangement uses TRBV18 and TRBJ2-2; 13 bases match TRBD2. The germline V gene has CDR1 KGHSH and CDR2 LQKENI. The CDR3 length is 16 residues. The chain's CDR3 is CASSPGLAGATGELFF. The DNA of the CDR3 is TGTGCCAGCTCACCTGGACTAGCGGGAGCTACCGGGGAGCTGTTCTTT.

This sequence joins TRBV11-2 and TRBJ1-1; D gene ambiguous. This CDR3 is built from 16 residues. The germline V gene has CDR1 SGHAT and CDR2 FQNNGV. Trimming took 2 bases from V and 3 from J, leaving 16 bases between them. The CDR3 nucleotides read TGTGCCAGCAGCTTAAGTGGCAGGTCCCCATACACTGAAGCTTTCTTT. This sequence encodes CASSLSGRSPYTEAFF.